The 25 T cell receptor beta chains below were found in one sample sequenced in a study of OX40 agonist ivuxolimab in advanced cancers. Here immunoSEQ multiplex PCR was the method, and the copy in TCRdb shows in-frame clones only, minus some. The sample has 55,000 to 70,000 clones, about 80% seen once; the top ten hold approximately 1.2%. This sample comprised CD4+ or CD8+ T cells sorted from blood, obtained in a trial of the OX40 agonist ivuxolimab. Every receptor here comes from an adult with an advanced solid tumor such as melanoma, head and neck, liver or kidney cancer.

The chain couples TRBV6-1 to TRBJ2-7; D perhaps matches TRBD1 (5 bases). Germline CDR1 reads MNHNS; CDR2 reads SASEGT. V lost 2 bases, J lost 2 bases, and 16 bases lay in between. CDR3 size: 16 residues. The CDR3 nucleotides are TGTGCCAGCAGTGAACCCAGGGCTGCCTATCCCTACGAGCAGTACTTC. Amino acids: CASSEPRAAYPYEQYF.

The gene calls are TRBV7-9 and TRBJ1-2, with D hard to call. This CDR3 is built from 12 residues. Trimming removed 4 bases at V and 8 bases at J, with 11 bases between. Per the germline V gene, CDR1 is SEHNR and CDR2 is FQNEAQ (reference sequence). CDR3 sequence reads: CASSWGREGYTF. The CDR3, as DNA: TGTGCCAGCAGCTGGGGAAGGGAAGGCTACACCTTC.

The chain carries TRBV7-9 and TRBJ1-5; D perhaps matches TRBD1 (6 bases). Trimming took 4 bases from V and 3 from J, leaving 13 bases between them. Germline-derived CDR1 and CDR2 are SEHNR and FQNEAQ (reference sequence). This CDR3 has 15 residues. The CDR3 is CASSSDRAFNQPQHF. Here the CDR3 DNA reads TGTGCCAGCAGCTCGGACAGAGCCTTCAATCAGCCCCAGCATTTT.

The chain carries TRBV7-3 and TRBJ2-7, with D perhaps matching TRBD1 or TRBD2 (5 bases each). Trimming took 5 bases from V and 4 from J, leaving 12 bases between them. This CDR3 is 13 amino acids long. The germline V gene has CDR1 SGHTA and CDR2 FQGTGA. CDR3 nucleotides: TGTGCCAGCAGCCCAGGGACGGAATACGAGCAGTACTTC. This translates into CASSPGTEYEQYF.

The V gene is TRBV5-1, the J gene TRBJ2-5; 10 positions match TRBD1. The junction had 8 bases not matched to a gene; V was cut back by 2 bases and J by 4 bases. This CDR3 spans 16 amino acids. Germline V gene lookup returns CDR1 SGHRS and CDR2 YFSETQ. CDR3 sequence (DNA): TGCGCCAGCAGCTTCCCGGGACAGGGGCCGTCAGAGACCCAGTACTTC. This gives the protein CASSFPGQGPSETQYF. Full variable domain (missing parts from reference TRBV5-1 and TRBJ2-5): KAGVTQTPRYLIKTRGQQVTLSCSPISGHRSVSWYQQTPGQGLQFLFEYFSETQRNKGNFPGRFSGRQFSNSRSEMNVSTLELGDSALYLCASSFPGQGPSETQYFGPGTRLLVL.

The V and J genes are TRBV19 and TRBJ2-1, with TRBD2 matching 8 bases. CDR1 LNHDA and CDR2 SQIVND come from the germline V gene (reference sequence). Losses at the gene ends were 9 bases for V and 0 bases for J; bases not matched to a gene: 10. CDR3 length equals 16 residues. CDR3 bases: TGTGCCAGCAGGGATCGGGGGGGGAGCTCCTACAATGAGCAGTTCTTC. Translated: CASRDRGGSSYNEQFF.

This clone was found a few times. The gene calls are TRBV6-5 and TRBJ2-7; D is perhaps TRBD2 (6 bases). Germline CDR1 MNHEY, CDR2 SVGAGI. This CDR3 is 14 amino acids long. V lost 5 bases to trimming and J lost 6 bases, with 17 bases between them. The CDR3 DNA sequence: TGTGCCAGCAGTGAACAGGTACTGGGAGGCGAGCAGTACTTC. Its translation is CASSEQVLGGEQYF.

V usage is TRBV18 and J usage is TRBJ2-5; 9 positions match TRBD1. Germline CDR1 reads KGHSH; CDR2 reads LQKENI. This CDR3 is 16 amino acids long. The trim removed 5 bases at V and 4 bases at J, leaving 11 bases unmatched. This chain's CDR3 is CASSSRQGVGPETQYF. CDR3 in DNA: TGTGCCAGCTCATCTCGACAGGGGGTCGGTCCAGAGACCCAGTACTTC. The full variable domain, its missing parts supplied by reference TRBV18 and TRBJ2-5, is NAGVMQNPRHLVRRRGQEARLRCSPMKGHSHVYWYRQLPEEGLKFMVYLQKENIIDESGMPKERFSAEFPKEGPSILRIQQVVRGDSAAYFCASSSRQGVGPETQYFGPGTRLLVL.

The rearrangement links TRBV9 to TRBJ2-7; 10 bases match TRBD2. V shed 0 bases, J shed 2 bases, and the junction held 5 bases outside the gene matches. The CDR3 covers 16 residues. Germline CDR1 is SGDLS and CDR2 is YYNGEE. CDR3 loop: CASSVGVSGGPYEQYF. CDR3 bases: TGTGCCAGCAGCGTAGGAGTTAGCGGGGGGCCCTACGAGCAGTACTTC.

This chain links TRBV10-2 with TRBJ2-5, with 7 bases lining up with TRBD2. Germline lookup yields CDR1 WSHSY and CDR2 SAAADI. This CDR3 comprises 14 residues. V lost 2 bases to trimming and J lost 7 bases; unmatched junction nucleotides: 7. DNA of the CDR3: TGCGCCAGCAGTGAGACGAGGGAGGGAGTGACCCAGTACTTC. Its protein is CASSETREGVTQYF.

This chain uses TRBV18 with TRBJ1-1; possibly TRBD1 for D (5 bases). CDR1 and CDR2 from the germline V gene are KGHSH and LQKENI. Between the trimmed V and J ends, which lost 6 bases and 3 bases, there was a span of 11 bases. The CDR3 runs to 13 residues. The CDR3 here is CASSQGGDTEAFF. For the CDR3, the DNA is TGTGCCAGCTCTCAGGGAGGGGACACTGAAGCTTTCTTT.

The chain has TRBV9 and TRBJ1-2; D unclear. Germline V lookup: CDR1 SGDLS, CDR2 YYNGEE. The CDR3 length is 14 residues. Trimming took 2 bases from V and 8 from J, leaving 16 bases between them. The CDR3 reads CASSVSEVSWGYTF. The CDR3 region has the DNA TGTGCCAGCAGCGTCAGCGAGGTCTCATGGGGCTACACCTTC.

The chain uses TRBV19 and TRBJ1-2, with 9 bases aligning to TRBD1. The CDR3 sequence is 15 residues long. The J segment lost 4 bases and the V segment lost 6 bases, leaving 9 bases of the junction unmatched. Looked up from germline, CDR1 is LNHDA and CDR2 is SQIVND (reference sequence). The CDR3 DNA reads TGTGCCAGTAGAACTCCGGGACAGGGCCTCTATGGCTACACCTTC. Residues: CASRTPGQGLYGYTF.

There are a few counts of this clone. V is TRBV5-4 and J is TRBJ2-2; no definite D call. V lost 7 bases and J 3 bases, leaving 10 bases between the germline ends. CDR3 length: 13 amino acids. Germline V gene sequence: CDR1 SGHNT, CDR2 YYREEE (reference sequence). The CDR3 coding sequence is TGTGCCAGCCCTTCCTCGGACACCGGGGAGCTGTTTTTT. Translating it yields CASPSSDTGELFF.

V and J are TRBV5-1 and TRBJ2-3; 8 bases line up with TRBD2. CDR3 length: 15 amino acids. V was clipped by 5 bases and J by 2 bases; unmatched bases: 7. Germline-derived CDR1 and CDR2 are SGHRS and YFSETQ. The DNA of the CDR3 is TGCGCCAGCAGTATTAGCGGGGCCTCCACAGATACGCAGTATTTT. This translates into CASSISGASTDTQYF. The full variable domain, rest sourced from reference TRBV5-1 and TRBJ2-3, is KAGVTQTPRYLIKTRGQQVTLSCSPISGHRSVSWYQQTPGQGLQFLFEYFSETQRNKGNFPGRFSGRQFSNSRSEMNVSTLELGDSALYLCASSISGASTDTQYFGPGTRLTVL.

This chain connects TRBV18 to TRBJ1-2, with 11 bases that match TRBD1. Looked up from germline, CDR1 is KGHSH and CDR2 is LQKENI. V lost 3 bases to trimming and J lost 6 bases; unmatched junction nucleotides: 3. The CDR3 is 14 amino acids. The CDR3 sequence is CASSPGQGVDGYTF. The CDR3 DNA reads TGTGCCAGCTCACCGGGACAGGGGGTGGATGGCTACACCTTC.

The V gene is TRBV15, the J gene TRBJ2-5; the match to TRBD1 covers 9 bases. This CDR3 spans 15 amino acids. V lost 5 bases and J lost 2; bases outside the gene matches: 6. Germline V gene data show CDR1 as LNHNV and CDR2 as YYDKDF (reference sequence). This CDR3 reads CATSRRQGGQETQYF. CDR3 DNA: TGTGCCACCAGCCGGAGACAGGGGGGTCAAGAGACCCAGTACTTC. Full variable domain (remainder filled in from reference TRBV15 and TRBJ2-5): DAMVIQNPRYQVTQFGKPVTLSCSQTLNHNVMYWYQQKSSQAPKLLFHYYDKDFNNEADTPDNFQSRRPNTSFCFLDIRSPGLGDTAMYLCATSRRQGGQETQYFGPGTRLLVL.

This clone came up once. The CDR3 here is CASSSLGQGGSYEQYF. The CDR3 bases are TGTGCCAGTAGTAGCTTAGGACAGGGAGGATCCTACGAGCAGTACTTC. The chain has TRBV19 and TRBJ2-7; 8 positions agree with TRBD1. V was clipped by 4 bases and J by 1 base; unmatched bases: 9. CDR1 is LNHDA and CDR2 is SQIVND in the germline V gene (reference sequence). The CDR3 sequence is 16 residues long. Supplemented by reference TRBV19 and TRBJ2-7, the full variable domain reads DGGITQSPKYLFRKEGQNVTLSCEQNLNHDAMYWYRQDPGQGLRLIYYSQIVNDFQKGDIAEGYSVSREKKESFPLTVTSAQKNPTAFYLCASSSLGQGGSYEQYFGPGTRLTVT.

This chain joins TRBV27 and TRBJ1-1; tentative D call: TRBD1 (5 bases). The CDR3 consists of 14 residues. The germline CDR1 and CDR2 sequences are MNHEY and SMNVEV (reference sequence). Trimming cost V 2 bases and J 8 bases, with 15 bases left between them. In DNA form, the CDR3 reads TGTGCCAGCAGTTTAGCCGGGGCATTCGGAGAAGCTTTCTTT. It encodes CASSLAGAFGEAFF.

This clone was detected only a few times. J is TRBJ1-2 and V is TRBV5-4; D remains unclear. Deletions cut 0 bases from V and 2 bases from J, with 14 bases between. Germline V gene data show CDR1 as SGHNT and CDR2 as YYREEE (reference sequence). The CDR3 totals 16 residues. The CDR3 DNA sequence: TGTGCCAGCAGCTTGGGAGCGGAAACATCAAACTATGGCTACACCTTC. The encoded protein is CASSLGAETSNYGYTF.

CDR3 region: CASRRTSSDISTDTQYF. The CDR3 coding sequence is TGTGCCAGCAGAAGGACTAGCAGTGATATCAGCACAGATACGCAGTATTTT. The chain uses TRBV9 and TRBJ2-3; 8 positions agree with TRBD2. Germline loops: CDR1 SGDLS, CDR2 YYNGEE. The CDR3 consists of 17 residues. V gave up 5 bases and J gave up 0 bases; unmatched junction bases: 11.

This sequence joins TRBV30 and TRBJ1-4, with D uncertain. The germline gives CDR1 GTSNPN, CDR2 SVGIG (reference sequence). Trimming took off 1 base at V and 8 bases at J, with 11 bases between the two ends. There are 13 residues in the CDR3. This CDR3 reads CAWSGFGREKLFF. As DNA, the CDR3 is TGTGCCTGGAGTGGATTTGGGCGGGAAAAACTGTTTTTT.

This chain uses TRBV4-3 with TRBJ1-1, with 8 bases lining up with TRBD1. CDR1 is LGHNA, CDR2 YSLEER, per germline. V dropped 2 bases and J dropped 5; count of bases not matched to a gene: 7. CDR3 length: 15 residues. The CDR3 coding sequence is TGCGCCAGCAGCCAACCGACAGGGGTTGGTACTGAAGCTTTCTTT. Translated: CASSQPTGVGTEAFF.

This sequence joins TRBV30 and TRBJ1-5; 9 bases agree with TRBD1. The V gene end was trimmed by 2 bases and the J gene end by 1 base; junction bases not matched to a gene: 3. Germline V gene data show CDR1 as GTSNPN and CDR2 as SVGIG (reference sequence). The CDR3 totals 15 residues. The CDR3 DNA reads TGTGCCTGGAGTCGGACAGGGGTGAGCAATCAGCCCCAGCATTTT. Residues: CAWSRTGVSNQPQHF.

The rearrangement uses TRBV9 and TRBJ2-1, with TRBD2 matching 7 bases. The CDR3 length is 16 residues. Germline V gene lookup returns CDR1 SGDLS and CDR2 YYNGEE. With V trimmed by 4 bases and J by 0 bases, 7 bases remained unmatched. CDR3 amino acids: CASSPQRGSSYNEQFF. Here the CDR3 DNA reads TGTGCCAGCAGCCCTCAGCGGGGAAGCTCCTACAATGAGCAGTTCTTC.